Listed here is a single T cell receptor beta chain. No antigen is known for it. No base qualities exist here, and no much larger clone lies one base off it. The sample originates from a study of blood T cell repertoires in COVID-19 (dated by TCRdb to 2020 to 2021). For the wider study: The collaborator samples originated in the United States, Italy and Spain and spanned the acute and convalescent phases of COVID-19. The prospective study material was composed of cDNA or gDNA derived from T cells, B-cell-depleted T cells, or PBMCs. Deeply sampled blood TCRbeta repertoires from subjects exposed to, actively infected with, or recovered from COVID-19 were included in the dataset. A freely available public database, intended as a resource for researchers studying the immune response to SARS-CoV-2, is where the repertoires were released. The samples were drawn from two sources: the first 160 participants of the ongoing ImmuneRACE study, and 1,254 subjects contributed by 6 global collaborators. Sample metadata almost always included a de-identified subject ID, COVID-19 status, age in years and sex. HLA class I and class II types, where available, came from metadata supplied by the sample provider rather than from assay-based typing.

Broad study findings and their caveats: How much clinical and demographic metadata was included differed by source and by participant, and the metadata was provided uncurated.

TCRbeta CDR3 regions were amplified from genomic DNA by means of the immunoSEQ Assay, a bias-controlled multiplex PCR. The authors' pipeline ran thus. The number of nucleated cells in each sample was estimated by amplification of reference gene primers within the assay. Sequence reads were collapsed and filtered to measure the absolute abundance of every unique TCRbeta CDR3 rearrangement. For each sample, productive Simpson clonality was calculated as the square root of Simpson's diversity index over productive rearrangements. Held by TCRdb, this immuneACCESS table contains in-frame sequences only and omits some clones. Under half of the omission traces to an unresolved V gene where checked; the cause of the rest is unknown. V, J and clone size are taken as reported in that table, and D and trimming were inferred from the DNA itself. The sample table contains about 220,000 clones; only one count was recorded for approximately 81% of them. Of the sample, 15% to 20% is held by the ten largest clones.

Each collaborating institution followed its own protocols to collect whole blood in K2EDTA tubes. For TCRbeta analysis, collaborator samples were shipped as frozen whole blood, as isolated PBMCs, or as DNA extracted from either sample type. The TCR comes from a man aged 30 to 45 with active or convalescent COVID-19. The sequencing sample was made of peripheral blood.

The nucleotides read TGTGCCACCAGCAGAGTTGGGCTTAATCAGCCCCAGCATTTT. Translated, this gives CATSRVGLNQPQHF. Recombination linked TRBV15 to TRBJ1-5; there is no confident call for the D gene. Per the germline V gene (reference sequence), LNHNV is the CDR1 and YYDKDF is the CDR2. Cut back by 1 base and 4 bases, the V and J ends lie 8 bases apart. Including the terminal cysteine and phenylalanine, the CDR3 comprises 14 residues. Only the CDR3 DNA stays, 42 bases, in frame from base 1.